This is a list of T cell receptor beta chains from one sample in a study of T cell responses to AZD1222 COVID-19 vaccine. Produced via immunoSEQ multiplex PCR; TCRdb's table is partial and in-frame only. The sample holds some 200,000 clones, 90% seen once. Here the sequenced sample was peripheral blood, taken on day 0 of AZD1222 vaccination. The source is an adult in good health. The CDR3 runs from the conserved cysteine through the conserved F or W. Fields, in order: J gene, clone size, D gene, V gene, CDR3 protein, CDR3 DNA. The D gene is left open where the match is weak. Size values are once, few and many counts, or a class for expanded clones, and some rows have none.

>TRBJ2-3|-|-|TRBV27
CASSLLTGADTQYF
TGTGCCAGCAGTTTATTGACAGGCGCAGATACGCAGTATTTT
>TRBJ1-5|-|-|TRBV5-1
CASSLDQGSNQPQHF
TGCGCCAGCAGCTTGGACCAGGGGAGCAATCAGCCCCAGCATTTT
>TRBJ1-2|-|TRBD1|TRBV10-3
CAISEGQGARGYTF
TGTGCCATCAGTGAAGGACAGGGGGCTCGGGGCTACACCTTC
>TRBJ1-2|-|-|TRBV28
CASSSGRAGYTF
TGTGCCAGCAGTTCAGGCAGGGCTGGCTACACCTTC
>TRBJ2-2|-|TRBD1|TRBV10-3
CAISEGTGITGELFF
TGTGCCATCAGTGAGGGGACAGGGATTACCGGGGAGCTGTTTTTT
>TRBJ1-3|-|-|TRBV25-1
CASSLDRTTIYF
TGTGCCAGCAGTCTGGACAGAACCACCATATATTTT
>TRBJ2-7|-|-|TRBV6-2/TRBV6-3
CASSQFSRVAYEQYF
TGTGCCAGCAGTCAATTCAGTCGGGTAGCCTACGAGCAGTACTTC
>TRBJ2-2|-|TRBD2|TRBV3-1/TRBV3-2
CASSQSPASGGNTGELFF
TGTGCCAGCAGCCAAAGCCCTGCTAGCGGGGGTAACACCGGGGAGCTGTTTTTT
>TRBJ1-4|-|-|TRBV30
CACHTEGSGGKLFF
TGTGCCTGCCATACCGAGGGGTCGGGAGGAAAACTGTTTTTT
>TRBJ1-5|-|-|TRBV6-1
CASSETNRVHQPQHF
TGTGCCAGCAGTGAAACCAACAGGGTGCATCAGCCCCAGCATTTT
>TRBJ1-4|-|TRBD1|TRBV11-2
CASRHSGTGDEKLFF
TGTGCCAGCAGGCACTCCGGGACAGGGGATGAAAAACTGTTTTTT
>TRBJ2-2|-|TRBD1|TRBV5-1
CASRLSDWDSYTGELFF
TGCGCCAGCAGATTGTCTGACTGGGACAGCTACACCGGGGAGCTGTTTTTT
>TRBJ1-2|-|-|TRBV29-1
CSVENRYNGYTF
TGCAGCGTTGAAAATCGTTACAATGGCTACACCTTC
>TRBJ2-2|-|-|TRBV11-3
CASSLGGGGHTGELFF
TGTGCCAGCAGCTTAGGGGGCGGAGGACACACCGGGGAGCTGTTTTTT
>TRBJ1-4|-|TRBD1|TRBV5-1
CASSLNRGDEKLFF
TGCGCCAGCAGCTTGAACAGGGGTGATGAAAAACTGTTTTTT
>TRBJ1-4|-|TRBD1|TRBV7-2
CASSLGQGAEKLFF
TGTGCCAGCAGCTTGGGACAGGGGGCTGAAAAACTGTTTTTT
>TRBJ1-2|-|TRBD1|TRBV10-3
CAIRDRVYNGYTF
TGTGCCATCAGGGACAGGGTTTACAATGGCTACACCTTC
>TRBJ1-5|-|-|TRBV3-1/TRBV3-2
CASSLGLYQPQHF
TGTGCCAGCAGCCTGGGGTTATATCAGCCCCAGCATTTT
>TRBJ2-7|-|TRBD1|TRBV5-4
CASSLESLGQGSYEQYF
TGTGCCAGCAGCTTGGAATCCCTAGGACAGGGCTCCTACGAGCAGTACTTC
>TRBJ2-6|-|-|TRBV20-1
CSASDGLAGGANVLTF
TGCAGTGCTAGTGATGGGCTAGCTGGTGGGGCCAACGTCCTGACTTTC
>TRBJ1-4|few|-|TRBV5-8
CAIRVGGGVEKLFF
TGTGCCATCAGGGTTGGCGGGGGCGTTGAAAAACTGTTTTTT
>TRBJ2-3|-|-|TRBV7-3
CASSRTRDLLDTQYF
TGTGCCAGCAGCCGAACCCGAGATTTACTAGATACGCAGTATTTT
>TRBJ2-1|-|-|TRBV14
CASSRHRTGTYNEQFF
TGTGCCAGCAGCCGACACCGAACAGGGACCTACAATGAGCAGTTCTTC
>TRBJ1-5|-|TRBD1|TRBV10-3
CAIMGNRGTPLPYYSNQPQHF
TGTGCCATCATGGGTAACAGGGGAACCCCTCTCCCCTATTATAGCAATCAGCCCCAGCATTTT
>TRBJ1-1|-|-|TRBV28
CASRSTSVEAFF
TGTGCCAGCAGGTCAACCTCGGTTGAAGCTTTCTTT
>TRBJ1-1|-|-|TRBV21-1
CASTNANPEAFF
TGTGCCAGCACGAACGCAAACCCTGAAGCTTTCTTT
>TRBJ1-1|-|-|TRBV20-1
CSASMGQNTEAFF
TGCAGTGCTAGTATGGGTCAGAACACTGAAGCTTTCTTT
>TRBJ1-3|-|-|TRBV30
CAWRGLGEGNTIYF
TGTGCCTGGAGGGGATTAGGGGAAGGAAACACCATATATTTT
>TRBJ2-5|-|-|TRBV29-1
CSVAQETQYF
TGCAGCGTGGCCCAAGAGACCCAGTACTTC
>TRBJ1-2|once|-|TRBV4-2
CASSREGPEGYGYTF
TGTGCCAGCAGCCGAGAGGGTCCGGAGGGCTATGGCTACACCTTC
>TRBJ1-1|-|-|TRBV7-9
CASRVDGNSEAFF
TGTGCCAGCAGGGTGGACGGGAACTCTGAAGCTTTCTTT
>TRBJ2-1|-|TRBD1|TRBV7-9
CASSLVLSRDRGNEQFF
TGTGCCAGCAGCTTAGTCCTTAGCCGGGACAGGGGTAATGAGCAGTTCTTC
>TRBJ1-4|-|TRBD1|TRBV5-1
CASSVDRGQEKLFF
TGCGCCAGCAGCGTGGACAGGGGGCAGGAAAAACTGTTTTTT
>TRBJ1-2|-|-|TRBV4-3
CASSRTTRGGEYGYTF
TGCGCCAGCAGCCGTACCACGCGTGGAGGGGAATATGGCTACACCTTC
>TRBJ2-1|-|TRBD2|TRBV9
CASSETGTSGVNEQFF
TGTGCCAGCAGCGAAACCGGGACTAGCGGGGTCAATGAGCAGTTCTTC
>TRBJ2-5|-|TRBD1|TRBV2
CASSPITGAQYF
TGTGCCAGCAGTCCGATCACAGGGGCCCAGTACTTC
>TRBJ2-2|-|-|TRBV19
CASSIVGTLRGTGELFF
TGTGCCAGTAGTATAGTAGGGACCCTGAGGGGCACCGGGGAGCTGTTTTTT
>TRBJ1-2|-|-|TRBV28
CASSFDLQYGYTF
TGTGCCAGCAGTTTTGACCTACAATATGGCTACACCTTC